The sequence of this TCR beta chain was determined in a study of T cell clones after liver transplantation. Study as a whole: Post-transplant blood was tracked for graft-donor-reactive T cell clones identified in a pre-transplant mixed lymphocyte reaction.

Study-wide results and limits: A larger donor-reactive than third-party decline suggested partial antigen-specific deletion.

Here immunoSEQ multiplex PCR was the method, and the copy in TCRdb shows in-frame clones only, minus some. The table lists approximately 100,000 clones, 82% of them singletons. This CDR3 comprises 13 residues. V lost 4 bases, J lost 7 bases, and 15 bases lay in between. CDR1 SGHRS and CDR2 YFSETQ come from the germline V gene. To note about this clone: The target antigen is unknown.

This sequence joins TRBV5-1 and TRBJ2-7; maybe TRBD2 (6 bases). The sequencing used CD4+ T cells from blood, collected before liver transplant. The sequence derives from a human donor who received a liver transplant. CDR3 nucleotides: TGCGCCAGCAGCCCTGGACCCCGGGGGGAGCAGTACTTC. Protein sequence: CASSPGPRGEQYF. Based on the CDR3 plus reference TRBV5-1 and TRBJ2-7, the full variable domain is KAGVTQTPRYLIKTRGQQVTLSCSPISGHRSVSWYQQTPGQGLQFLFEYFSETQRNKGNFPGRFSGRQFSNSRSEMNVSTLELGDSALYLCASSPGPRGEQYFGPGTRLTVT.